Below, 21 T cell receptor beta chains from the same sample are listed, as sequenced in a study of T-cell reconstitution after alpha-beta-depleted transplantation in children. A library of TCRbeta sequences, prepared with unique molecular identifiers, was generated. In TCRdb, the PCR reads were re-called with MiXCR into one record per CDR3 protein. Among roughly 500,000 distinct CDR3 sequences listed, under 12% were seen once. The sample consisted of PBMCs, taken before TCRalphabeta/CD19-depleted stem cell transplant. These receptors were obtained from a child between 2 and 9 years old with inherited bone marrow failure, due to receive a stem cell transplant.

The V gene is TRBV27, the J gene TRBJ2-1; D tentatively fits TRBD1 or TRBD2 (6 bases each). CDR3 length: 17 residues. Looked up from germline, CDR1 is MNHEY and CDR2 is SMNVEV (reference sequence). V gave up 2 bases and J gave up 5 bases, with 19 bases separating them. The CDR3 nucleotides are TGTGCCAGCAGTTTAATATGGGGGACTCAGGGGAACAATGAGCAGTTCTTC. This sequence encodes CASSLIWGTQGNNEQFF.

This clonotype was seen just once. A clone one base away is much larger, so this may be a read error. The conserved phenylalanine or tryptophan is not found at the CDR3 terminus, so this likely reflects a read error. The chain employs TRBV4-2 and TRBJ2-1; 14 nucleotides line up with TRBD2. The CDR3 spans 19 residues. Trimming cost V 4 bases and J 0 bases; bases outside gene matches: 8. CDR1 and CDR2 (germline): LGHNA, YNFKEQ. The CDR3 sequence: CASSPGTSGGYSSYNEQFV. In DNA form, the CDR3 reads TGTGCCAGCAGCCCTGGGACTAGCGGGGGTTATAGCTCCTACAATGAGCAGTTCGTC.

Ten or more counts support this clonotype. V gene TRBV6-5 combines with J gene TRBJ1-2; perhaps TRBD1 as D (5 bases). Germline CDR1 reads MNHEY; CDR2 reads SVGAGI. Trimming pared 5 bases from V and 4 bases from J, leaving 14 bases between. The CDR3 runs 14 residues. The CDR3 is CASSPQTATYGYTF. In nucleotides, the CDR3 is TGTGCCAGCAGTCCACAGACAGCCACCTATGGCTACACCTTC.

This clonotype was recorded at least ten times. The CDR3, as DNA: TGTGCCAGTAGTATAGGGAGGAGCTCCTACAATGAGCAGTTCTTC. This encodes CASSIGRSSYNEQFF. This chain links TRBV19 with TRBJ2-1, with D possibly being TRBD2 (5 bases). From germline, CDR1 is LNHDA and CDR2 SQIVND (reference sequence). The CDR3 has 15 amino acids. Trimming left V 1 base short and J 0 bases short, with 7 bases between.

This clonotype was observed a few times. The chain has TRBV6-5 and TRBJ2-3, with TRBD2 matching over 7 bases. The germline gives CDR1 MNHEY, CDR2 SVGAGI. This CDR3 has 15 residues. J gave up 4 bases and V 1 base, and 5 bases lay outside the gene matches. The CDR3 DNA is TGTGCCAGCAGTTACTGGGGCGGGAGTGCAGATACGCAGTATTTT. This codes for CASSYWGGSADTQYF.

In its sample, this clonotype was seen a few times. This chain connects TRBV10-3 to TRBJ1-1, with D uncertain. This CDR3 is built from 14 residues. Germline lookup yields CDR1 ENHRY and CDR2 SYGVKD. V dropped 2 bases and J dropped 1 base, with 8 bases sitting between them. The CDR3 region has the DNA TGTGCCATCAGTGAGACCCACCGGAACACTGAAGCTTTCTTT. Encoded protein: CAISETHRNTEAFF.

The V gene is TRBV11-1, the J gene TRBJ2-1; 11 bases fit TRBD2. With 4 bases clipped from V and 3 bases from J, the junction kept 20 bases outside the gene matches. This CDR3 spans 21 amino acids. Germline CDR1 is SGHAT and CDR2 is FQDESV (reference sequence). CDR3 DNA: TGTGCCAGCAGCTCAACTAAGGCTAGCGGGAGGCCATCCATCGGCTACAATGAGCAGTTCTTC. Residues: CASSSTKASGRPSIGYNEQFF.

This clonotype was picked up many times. The CDR3 DNA sequence: TGCGCCAGCAGCTTGAGGGAGCACTACGAGCAGTACTTC. Its protein product is CASSLREHYEQYF. The J gene is TRBJ2-7, the V gene TRBV5-1; possibly TRBD2 for D (5 bases). In germline, CDR1 is SGHRS, CDR2 YFSETQ. The germline V and J ends were trimmed by 1 base and 3 bases, with 8 bases remaining between them. The CDR3 spans 13 residues.

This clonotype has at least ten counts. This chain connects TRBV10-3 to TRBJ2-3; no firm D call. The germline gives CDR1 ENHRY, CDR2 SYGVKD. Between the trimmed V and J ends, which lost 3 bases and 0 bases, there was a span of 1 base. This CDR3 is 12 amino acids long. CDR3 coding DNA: TGTGCCATCAGTGACAGCACAGATACGCAGTATTTT. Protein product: CAISDSTDTQYF.

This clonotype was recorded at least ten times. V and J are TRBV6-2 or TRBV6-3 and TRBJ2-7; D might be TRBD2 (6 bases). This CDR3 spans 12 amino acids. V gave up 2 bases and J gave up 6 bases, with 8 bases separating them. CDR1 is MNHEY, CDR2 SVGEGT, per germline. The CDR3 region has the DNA TGTGCCAGCAGTTACGGAGGGCGCGAGCAGTACTTC. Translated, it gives CASSYGGREQYF.

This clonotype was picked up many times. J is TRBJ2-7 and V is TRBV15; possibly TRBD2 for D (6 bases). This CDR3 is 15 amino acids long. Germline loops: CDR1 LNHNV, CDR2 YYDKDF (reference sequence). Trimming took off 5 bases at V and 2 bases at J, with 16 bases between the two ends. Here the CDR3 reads CATSGLRDFPYEQYF. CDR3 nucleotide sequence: TGTGCCACCAGCGGACTACGGGATTTTCCCTACGAGCAGTACTTC.

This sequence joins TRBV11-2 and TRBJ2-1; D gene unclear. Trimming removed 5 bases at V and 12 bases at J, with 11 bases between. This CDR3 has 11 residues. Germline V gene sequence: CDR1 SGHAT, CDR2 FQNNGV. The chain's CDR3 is CASSVYLRQFF. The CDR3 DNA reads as TGTGCCAGCAGCGTTTACCTGAGGCAGTTCTTC.

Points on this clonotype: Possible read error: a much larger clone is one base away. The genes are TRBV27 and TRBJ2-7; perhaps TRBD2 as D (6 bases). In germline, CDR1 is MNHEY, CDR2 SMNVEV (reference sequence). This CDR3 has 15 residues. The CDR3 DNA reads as TGTGCCAGCAGTTTAACCTTTGGGGACTCCTACGAGCCGTACTTC. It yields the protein CASSLTFGDSYEPYF.

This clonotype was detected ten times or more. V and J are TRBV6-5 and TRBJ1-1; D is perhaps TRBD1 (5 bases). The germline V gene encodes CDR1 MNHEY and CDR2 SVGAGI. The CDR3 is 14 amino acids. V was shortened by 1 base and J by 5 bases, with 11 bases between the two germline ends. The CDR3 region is CASSYFGGWTEAFF. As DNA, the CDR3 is TGTGCCAGCAGTTACTTCGGGGGATGGACTGAAGCTTTCTTT.

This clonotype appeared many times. The CDR3 region is CASSPRTGGWAGSYEQYF. Here the CDR3 DNA reads TGTGCCAGCAGCCCGCGGACAGGGGGTTGGGCGGGATCCTACGAGCAGTACTTC. The genes are TRBV3-1 and TRBJ2-7; 10 bases align to TRBD1. There are 18 residues in the CDR3. After removal of 4 bases from V and 1 base from J, the junction contained 13 bases not matched to a gene. Per germline, CDR1 LGHDT and CDR2 YNNKEL (reference sequence).

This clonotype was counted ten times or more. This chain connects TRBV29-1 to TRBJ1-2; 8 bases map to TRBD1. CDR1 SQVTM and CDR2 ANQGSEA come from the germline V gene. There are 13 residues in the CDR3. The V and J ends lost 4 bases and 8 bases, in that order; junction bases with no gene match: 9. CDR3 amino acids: CSVADREGWGYTF. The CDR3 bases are TGCAGCGTTGCGGACAGGGAGGGTTGGGGCTACACCTTC.

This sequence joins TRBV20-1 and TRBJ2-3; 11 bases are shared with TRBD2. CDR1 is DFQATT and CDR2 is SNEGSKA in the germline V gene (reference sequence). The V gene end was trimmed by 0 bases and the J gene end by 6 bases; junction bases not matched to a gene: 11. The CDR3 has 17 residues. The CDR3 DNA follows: TGCAGTGCTAGAGATTTGGGAACTAGCGGGAGTAGGGATACGCAGTATTTT. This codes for CSARDLGTSGSRDTQYF.

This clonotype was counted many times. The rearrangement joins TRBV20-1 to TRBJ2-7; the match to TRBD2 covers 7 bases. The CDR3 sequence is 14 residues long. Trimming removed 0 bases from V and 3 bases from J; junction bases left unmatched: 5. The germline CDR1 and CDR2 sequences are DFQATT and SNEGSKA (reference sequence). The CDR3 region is CSARDRLADYEQYF. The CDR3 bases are TGCAGTGCTAGAGATCGTCTAGCGGACTACGAGCAGTACTTC.

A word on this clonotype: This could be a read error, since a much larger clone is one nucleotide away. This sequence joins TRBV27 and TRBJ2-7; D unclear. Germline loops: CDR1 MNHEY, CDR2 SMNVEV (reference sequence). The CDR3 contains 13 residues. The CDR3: CAGSLVNSYEQYF. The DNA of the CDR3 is TGTGCCGGCAGTTTAGTGAACTCCTACGAGCAGTACTTC.

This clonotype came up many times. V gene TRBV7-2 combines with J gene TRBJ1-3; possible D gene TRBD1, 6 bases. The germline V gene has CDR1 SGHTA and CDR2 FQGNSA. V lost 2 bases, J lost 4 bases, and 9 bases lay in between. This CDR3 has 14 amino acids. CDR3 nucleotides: TGTGCCAGCAGCTTAAGAGACAGGGGAAACACCATATATTTT. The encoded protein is CASSLRDRGNTIYF. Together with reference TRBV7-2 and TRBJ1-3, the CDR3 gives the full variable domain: GAGVSQSPSNKVTEKGKDVELRCDPISGHTALYWYRQSLGQGLEFLIYFQGNSAPDKSGLPSDRFSAERTGGSVSTLTIQRTQQEDSAVYLCASSLRDRGNTIYFGEGSWLTVV.

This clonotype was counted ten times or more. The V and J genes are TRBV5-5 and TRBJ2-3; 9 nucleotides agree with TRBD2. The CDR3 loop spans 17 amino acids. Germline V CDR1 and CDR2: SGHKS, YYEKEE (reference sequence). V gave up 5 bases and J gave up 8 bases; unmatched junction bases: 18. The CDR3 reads CASSLPADSGSWGTQYF. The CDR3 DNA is TGTGCCAGCAGTTTGCCGGCGGATAGCGGGAGTTGGGGTACGCAGTATTTT.